Below are 30 T cell receptor beta chains sequenced from a single sample in a study of T cell repertoires in cytomegalovirus infection. These TCRs are of unknown antigen specificity. TCRdb re-called the reads through MiXCR, storing one row per CDR3 protein. The sample has about 310,000 distinct CDR3 sequences, 20% to 25% seen once; the top ten hold roughly 15%. Sequences were derived from cultured PBMCs, sampled from culture after CMV antigen stimulation. All receptors derive from a human donor in good health (CMV status not recorded). Some clones in this sample may be carry-over from other donors' samples.

Many counts were recorded for this clonotype. V usage is TRBV11-2 and J usage is TRBJ2-7; 7 positions agree with TRBD1. The CDR3 spans 14 residues. Germline CDR1 and CDR2: SGHAT and FQNNGV. V dropped 5 bases and J dropped 2; count of bases not matched to a gene: 6. The CDR3 region has the DNA TGTGCCAGCAGCCCGGTGACAGGGACCTACGAGCAGTACGTC. Protein product: CASSPVTGTYEQYV.

This clonotype was observed a few times. This rearrangement joins TRBV11-3 to TRBJ2-5; 10 nucleotides match TRBD2. The CDR3 is 16 residues long. With V trimmed by 5 bases and J by 3 bases, 9 bases remained unmatched. CDR1 and CDR2 from the germline V gene are SGHNT and YENEEA. CDR3 DNA sequence: TGTGCCAGCAGCAAGGCAAGGACTAGCGGCAAAGAGACCCAGTACTTC. It is translated as CASSKARTSGKETQYF. Based on the CDR3 plus reference TRBV11-3 and TRBJ2-5, the full variable domain is EAGVVQSPRYKIIEKKQPVAFWCNPISGHNTLYWYLQNLGQGPELLIRYENEEAVDDSQLPKDRFSAERLKGVDSTLKIQPAELGDSAVYLCASSKARTSGKETQYFGPGTRLLVL.

There are many counts of this clonotype. The V and J genes are TRBV7-2 and TRBJ2-2; unclear D gene. The CDR3 has 13 amino acids. Looked up from germline, CDR1 is SGHTA and CDR2 is FQGNSA. Trimming cost V 5 bases and J 9 bases, with 13 bases left between them. The CDR3 reads CASSALTARELFF. CDR3 DNA: TGTGCCAGCAGCGCACTGACTGCCCGGGAGCTGTTTTTT.

This clonotype has a count of ten or more. The J gene is TRBJ2-1, the V gene TRBV7-2; 8 nucleotides match TRBD2. Losses at the gene ends were 7 bases for V and 7 bases for J; bases not matched to a gene: 15. The CDR3 covers 16 residues. The germline V gene has CDR1 SGHTA and CDR2 FQGNSA. In DNA, the CDR3 is TGTGCCAGCACTAAACTTTTGGCTAGCGGGTTAAATGAGCAGTTCTTC. The encoded protein is CASTKLLASGLNEQFF.

This clonotype was seen more than once but under ten times. The chain joins TRBV6-5 to TRBJ1-2, with 9 nucleotides matching TRBD1. Looked up from germline, CDR1 is MNHEY and CDR2 is SVGAGI. The CDR3 spans 13 residues. J was trimmed by 8 bases and V by 6 bases; bases with no gene match: 7. This chain's CDR3 is CASSPNRGLGYTF. The CDR3 bases are TGTGCCAGCAGCCCGAACAGGGGGCTCGGCTACACCTTC.

This clonotype was found a few times. V and J are TRBV10-3 and TRBJ2-1; 14 bases are shared with TRBD2. J lost 2 bases, V lost 6 bases, and 9 bases had no gene match. CDR3 size: 18 residues. The germline CDR1 and CDR2 sequences are ENHRY and SYGVKD. CDR3 sequence: CAISSAGTSGSPYNEQFF. The CDR3 nucleotides are TGTGCCATCAGCTCAGCCGGGACTAGCGGGAGTCCCTACAATGAGCAGTTCTTC.

This clonotype has a count of ten or more. The chain couples TRBV7-2 to TRBJ2-5; tentative D call: TRBD2 (5 bases). CDR1 is SGHTA, CDR2 FQGNSA, per germline. Between the trimmed V and J ends, which lost 9 bases and 4 bases, there was a span of 12 bases. The CDR3 loop spans 12 amino acids. Here the CDR3 reads CASRGPGETQYF. The CDR3, as DNA: TGTGCCAGTCGCGGGCCGGGAGAGACCCAGTACTTC. The full variable domain, rest sourced from reference TRBV7-2 and TRBJ2-5, is GAGVSQSPSNKVTEKGKDVELRCDPISGHTALYWYRQSLGQGLEFLIYFQGNSAPDKSGLPSDRFSAERTGGSVSTLTIQRTQQEDSAVYLCASRGPGETQYFGPGTRLLVL.

The J gene is TRBJ2-1, the V gene TRBV11-2, with TRBD2 as a possible D gene (6 bases). CDR1 is SGHAT, CDR2 FQNNGV, per germline. V was pared by 4 bases and J by 1 base, with 11 bases between. CDR3 length equals 15 residues. CDR3 DNA: TGTGCCAGCAGCTCCGAGCGGGCTTCCTACAATGAGCAGTTCTTC. The encoded protein is CASSSERASYNEQFF.

The gene calls are TRBV29-1 and TRBJ1-5; D remains ambiguous. V lost 7 bases and J lost 0, with 10 bases in between. Germline values: CDR1 SQVTM, CDR2 ANQGSEA. The length of the CDR3 is 13 residues. CDR3 bases: TGCAGCGGCGGGAGTTATAGCAATCAGCCCCAGCATTTT. Protein: CSGGSYSNQPQHF.

This clonotype was detected a few times. The chain uses TRBV20-1 and TRBJ1-2, with D possibly matching TRBD1 (5 bases). CDR3 length: 13 residues. V lost 6 bases and J 4 bases, leaving 15 bases between the germline ends. CDR1 is DFQATT and CDR2 is SNEGSKA in the germline V gene (reference sequence). In DNA, the CDR3 is TGCAGTGCCGGGGGTCTCTCCCCCTATGGCTACACCTTC. As protein: CSAGGLSPYGYTF.

The table lists this clonotype with a count of one. This chain links TRBV7-4 with TRBJ2-2; 10 bases align to TRBD2. The CDR3 consists of 20 residues. Germline-derived CDR1 and CDR2 are SGHVT and SQSDAQ. The V segment lost 1 base and the J segment 1 base; nucleotides outside the gene matches: 12. The DNA of the CDR3 is TGTGCCAGCAGCTTAGGAAGGTGGACTAGCGGAATAATGAACACCGGGGAGCTGTTTTTT. Protein: CASSLGRWTSGIMNTGELFF.

At least ten counts were recorded for this clonotype. The chain combines TRBV12-3 or TRBV12-4 with TRBJ1-4; TRBD1 might be the D (6 bases). The CDR3 extends over 13 amino acids. The V gene lost 6 bases and the J gene lost 8 bases, with 13 bases spanning the gap. Here the CDR3 reads CASRIRTAEKLFF. CDR3 DNA sequence: TGTGCCAGCAGGATAAGGACAGCAGAAAAACTGTTTTTT.

This clonotype occurred a few times. The chain couples TRBV12-3 or TRBV12-4 to TRBJ1-1, with D perhaps TRBD1 (5 bases). The CDR3 is made up of 11 amino acids. Trimming took off 2 bases at V and 11 bases at J, with 9 bases between the two ends. The CDR3 nucleotides are TGTGCCAGCAGTTTAAGGCGGGACGCTTTCTTT. Protein: CASSLRRDAFF.

A few counts support this clonotype. The V gene is TRBV19, the J gene TRBJ2-7; D not resolved. Germline CDR1 and CDR2: LNHDA and SQIVND (reference sequence). Trimming cost V 4 bases and J 0 bases, with 7 bases left between them. The CDR3 length is 13 residues. CDR3 region: CASSSQHSYEQYV. The CDR3 DNA follows: TGTGCCAGTAGTAGCCAGCACTCCTACGAGCAGTACGTC.

This chain joins TRBV10-3 and TRBJ2-1; TRBD1 matches 7 bases. The length of the CDR3 is 15 residues. CDR1 is ENHRY, CDR2 SYGVKD, per germline. With 2 bases clipped from V and 4 bases from J, the junction kept 5 bases outside the gene matches. CDR3 DNA sequence: TGTGCCATCAGTGAGGAGGGGGCAGTTTACAATGAGCAGTTCTTC. Its protein is CAISEEGAVYNEQFF.

V is TRBV7-2 and J is TRBJ1-1; D possibly corresponds to TRBD1 (5 bases). Trimming removed 8 bases at V and 1 base at J, with 11 bases between. The CDR3 is made up of 13 amino acids. Germline CDR1 reads SGHTA; CDR2 reads FQGNSA. The CDR3 here is CASRGQGNTEAFF. CDR3 bases: TGTGCCAGCCGGGGTCAGGGGAACACTGAAGCTTTCTTT.

The chain uses TRBV4-3 and TRBJ2-7; 8 positions agree with TRBD2. The CDR3 has 16 amino acids. The J segment lost 7 bases and the V segment lost 4 bases, leaving 15 bases of the junction unmatched. CDR1 and CDR2 from the germline V gene are LGHNA and YSLEER. The CDR3 region is CASSPGAISGSGEQYF. For the CDR3, the DNA is TGCGCCAGCAGCCCCGGGGCTATAAGCGGGAGCGGTGAGCAGTACTTC.

V and J are TRBV9 and TRBJ2-7, with D unresolved. With 0 bases removed from V and 6 bases from J, the gap between germline ends came to 10 bases. Germline V lookup: CDR1 SGDLS, CDR2 YYNGEE. This CDR3 comprises 13 residues. CDR3 nucleotide sequence: TGTGCCAGCAGCGTAGAGGAAGGGCGCGAGCAGTACTTC. Translated, it gives CASSVEEGREQYF.

The V call is TRBV6-2 or TRBV6-3, the J call TRBJ1-2, with TRBD1 matching 9 bases. The V gene's germline CDR1 is MNHEY and CDR2 SVGEGT. With V trimmed by 6 bases and J by 8 bases, 4 bases remained unmatched. This CDR3 has 12 amino acids. CDR3 amino acids: CASRPDRGGYTF. The CDR3 nucleotides are TGTGCCAGCAGGCCGGACAGGGGAGGCTACACCTTC.

The J gene is TRBJ2-7, the V gene TRBV7-9, with no clear D. The CDR3 sequence is 12 residues long. The germline gives CDR1 SEHNR, CDR2 FQNEAQ (reference sequence). V was shortened by 7 bases and J by 0 bases, with 7 bases between the two germline ends. The DNA for the CDR3 is TGTGCCAGCAATGCGGACTCCTACGAGCAGTACTTC. This gives the protein CASNADSYEQYF.

V is TRBV6-6 and J is TRBJ2-1; TRBD2 matches at 7 bases. Trimming took 2 bases from V and 5 from J; bases not matched to a gene: 0. This CDR3 region has 13 residues. Per germline, CDR1 MNHNY and CDR2 SVGAGI (reference sequence). CDR3 protein: CASSYLADNEQFF. CDR3 nucleotide sequence: TGTGCCAGCAGTTACCTAGCGGACAATGAGCAGTTCTTC.

This clonotype has at least ten counts. The V call is TRBV27, the J call TRBJ1-1; D is unclear. Trimming pared 1 base from V and 1 base from J, leaving 4 bases between. The length of the CDR3 is 13 residues. CDR1 MNHEY and CDR2 SMNVEV come from the germline V gene (reference sequence). The chain's CDR3 is CASSLYSNTEAFF. DNA of the CDR3: TGTGCCAGCAGTTTATACTCGAACACTGAAGCTTTCTTT.

J is TRBJ1-2 and V is TRBV4-1, with 7 bases lining up with TRBD1. The CDR3 spans 14 residues. Per the germline V gene, CDR1 is MGHRA and CDR2 is YSYEKL. V gave up 5 bases and J gave up 1 base; unmatched junction bases: 4. The CDR3 DNA reads TGCGCCAGCAGCAGCGGACAGGATAACTATGGCTACACCTTC. Protein sequence: CASSSGQDNYGYTF.

The chain couples TRBV4-3 to TRBJ2-1; D might be TRBD1 (5 bases). Germline V gives CDR1 LGHNA, CDR2 YSLEER. Trimming took off 1 base at V and 10 bases at J, with 14 bases between the two ends. There are 14 residues in the CDR3. The CDR3 protein is CASSQASRAAEQFF. CDR3 DNA sequence: TGCGCCAGCAGCCAAGCTTCCAGGGCTGCGGAGCAGTTCTTC.

This clonotype appeared many times. This chain links TRBV7-2 with TRBJ1-4, with 9 bases identical to TRBD1. Germline-derived CDR1 and CDR2 are SGHTA and FQGNSA. The CDR3 covers 15 residues. The J segment lost 7 bases and the V segment lost 5 bases, leaving 8 bases of the junction unmatched. This CDR3 is CASSARQGQGEKLFF. In nucleotides, the CDR3 is TGTGCCAGCAGCGCCCGCCAGGGACAGGGTGAAAAACTGTTTTTT. Based on the CDR3 plus reference TRBV7-2 and TRBJ1-4, the full variable domain is GAGVSQSPSNKVTEKGKDVELRCDPISGHTALYWYRQSLGQGLEFLIYFQGNSAPDKSGLPSDRFSAERTGGSVSTLTIQRTQQEDSAVYLCASSARQGQGEKLFFGSGTQLSVL.

There are a few counts of this clonotype. The chain has TRBV7-8 and TRBJ2-7; possible D gene TRBD2, 6 bases. The CDR3 length is 14 residues. Germline assignment: CDR1 SGHVS and CDR2 FQNEAQ. Trimming cost V 4 bases and J 3 bases, with 13 bases left between them. This CDR3 is CASSSGLVYYEQYV. CDR3 DNA sequence: TGTGCCAGCAGCTCGGGACTGGTCTACTACGAGCAGTACGTC.

This clonotype showed up just a few times. The chain couples TRBV7-2 to TRBJ2-4; 11 bases agree with TRBD1. With V trimmed by 5 bases and J by 11 bases, 5 bases remained unmatched. CDR1 and CDR2 from the germline V gene are SGHTA and FQGNSA. This CDR3 spans 13 amino acids. The CDR3 reads CASSQDRGRVQYF. Here the CDR3 DNA reads TGTGCCAGCAGCCAGGACAGGGGGCGCGTTCAGTACTTC.

This rearrangement joins TRBV5-1 to TRBJ2-1; 9 bases are shared with TRBD1. The J segment lost 3 bases and the V segment lost 3 bases, leaving 1 base of the junction unmatched. CDR1 is SGHRS, CDR2 YFSETQ, per germline. There are 14 residues in the CDR3. The CDR3 DNA is TGCGCCAGCAGCTGGGACAGGGACTACAATGAGCAGTTCTTC. This gives the protein CASSWDRDYNEQFF.

This clonotype has just a few counts. V is TRBV11-2 and J is TRBJ2-1; D is possibly TRBD2 (6 bases). CDR3 size: 14 residues. Germline V lookup: CDR1 SGHAT, CDR2 FQNNGV. Trimming pared 0 bases from V and 10 bases from J, leaving 13 bases between. CDR3 amino acids: CASSLDPTSGEQFF. CDR3 nucleotide sequence: TGTGCCAGCAGCTTAGATCCGACTAGTGGCGAGCAGTTCTTC. The whole variable domain, remainder taken from reference TRBV11-2 and TRBJ2-1, is EAGVAQSPRYKIIEKRQSVAFWCNPISGHATLYWYQQILGQGPKLLIQFQNNGVVDDSQLPKDRFSAERLKGVDSTLKIQPAKLEDSAVYLCASSLDPTSGEQFFGPGTRLTVL.

This clonotype was seen only a few times. This CDR3 is CASSPGSQPQHF. CDR3 bases: TGTGCCAGCAGCCCGGGGTCTCAGCCCCAGCATTTT. The chain employs TRBV11-2 and TRBJ1-5; D remains unclear. Trimming took 5 bases from V and 6 from J, leaving 8 bases between them. Germline V gene lookup returns CDR1 SGHAT and CDR2 FQNNGV. The length of the CDR3 is 12 residues. Full variable domain (rest looked up from reference TRBV11-2 and TRBJ1-5): EAGVAQSPRYKIIEKRQSVAFWCNPISGHATLYWYQQILGQGPKLLIQFQNNGVVDDSQLPKDRFSAERLKGVDSTLKIQPAKLEDSAVYLCASSPGSQPQHFGDGTRLSIL.